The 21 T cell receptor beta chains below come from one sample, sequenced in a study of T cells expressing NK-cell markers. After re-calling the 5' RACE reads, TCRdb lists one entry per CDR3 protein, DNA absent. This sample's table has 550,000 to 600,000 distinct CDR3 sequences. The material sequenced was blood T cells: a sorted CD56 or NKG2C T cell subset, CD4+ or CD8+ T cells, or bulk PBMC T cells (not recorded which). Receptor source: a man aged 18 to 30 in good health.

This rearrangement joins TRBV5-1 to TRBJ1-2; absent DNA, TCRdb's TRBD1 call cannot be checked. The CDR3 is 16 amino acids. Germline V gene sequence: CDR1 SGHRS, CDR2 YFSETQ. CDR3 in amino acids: CASSPGWTGRVYGYTF.

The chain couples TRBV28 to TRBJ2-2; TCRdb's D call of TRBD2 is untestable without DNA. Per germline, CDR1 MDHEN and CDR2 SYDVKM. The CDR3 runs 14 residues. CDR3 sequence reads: CASSTGLPGGELFF. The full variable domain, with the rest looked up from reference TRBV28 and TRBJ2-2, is DVKVTQSSRYLVKRTGEKVFLECVQDMDHENMFWYRQDPGLGLRLIYFSYDVKMKEKGDIPEGYSVSREKKERFSLILESASTNQTSMYLCASSTGLPGGELFFGEGSRLTVL.

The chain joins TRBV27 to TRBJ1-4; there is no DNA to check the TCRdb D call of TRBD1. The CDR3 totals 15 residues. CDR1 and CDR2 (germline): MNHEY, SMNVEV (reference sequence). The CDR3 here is CASSEHPGQMEKLFF.

The CDR3 loop is CASSPGAGGEQFF. This chain joins TRBV7-3 and TRBJ2-1; TCRdb selects TRBD1, and the lack of DNA leaves this call unchecked. The CDR3 length is 13 residues. Germline assignment: CDR1 SGHTA and CDR2 FQGTGA.

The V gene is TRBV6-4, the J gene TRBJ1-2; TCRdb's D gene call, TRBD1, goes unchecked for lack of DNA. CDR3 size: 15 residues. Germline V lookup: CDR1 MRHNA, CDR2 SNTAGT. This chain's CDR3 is CASRAGTAVGYGYTF.

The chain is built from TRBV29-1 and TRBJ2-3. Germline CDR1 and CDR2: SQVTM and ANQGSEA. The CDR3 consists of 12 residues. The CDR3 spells CSAVRVADTQYF.

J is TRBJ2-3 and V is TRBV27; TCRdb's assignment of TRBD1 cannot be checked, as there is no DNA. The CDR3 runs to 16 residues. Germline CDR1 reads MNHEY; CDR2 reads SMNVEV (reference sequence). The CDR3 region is CASSLGWVGGPDTQYF.

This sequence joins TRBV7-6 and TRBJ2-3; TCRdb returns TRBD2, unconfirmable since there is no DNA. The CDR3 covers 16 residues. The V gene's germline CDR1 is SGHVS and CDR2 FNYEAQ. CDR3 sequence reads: CASSFGGTTNTDTQYF. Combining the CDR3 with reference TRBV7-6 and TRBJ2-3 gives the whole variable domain GAGVSQSPRYKVTKRGQDVALRCDPISGHVSLYWYRQALGQGPEFLTYFNYEAQQDKSGLPNDRFSAERPEGSISTLTIQRTEQRDSAMYRCASSFGGTTNTDTQYFGPGTRLTVL.

The CDR3 reads CSARDRDSGTDTQYF. This chain links TRBV20-1 with TRBJ2-3; no DNA is available, so the TRBD2 call from TCRdb remains unchecked. The CDR3 runs to 15 residues. The germline gives CDR1 DFQATT, CDR2 SNEGSKA (reference sequence).

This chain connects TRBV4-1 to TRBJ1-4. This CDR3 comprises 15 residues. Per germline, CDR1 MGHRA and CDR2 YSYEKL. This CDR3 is CASRELRSTNEKLFF.

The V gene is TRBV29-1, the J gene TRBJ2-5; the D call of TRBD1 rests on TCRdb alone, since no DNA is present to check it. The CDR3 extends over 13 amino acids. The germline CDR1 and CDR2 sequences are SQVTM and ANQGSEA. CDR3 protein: CSVVRGRAETQYF.

This chain's CDR3 is CSGAQGSPNQPQHF. The V and J genes are TRBV20-1 and TRBJ1-5; TCRdb indicates TRBD1, and absent DNA this call remains unverified. The CDR3 length is 14 residues. Per the germline V gene, CDR1 is DFQATT and CDR2 is SNEGSKA (reference sequence).

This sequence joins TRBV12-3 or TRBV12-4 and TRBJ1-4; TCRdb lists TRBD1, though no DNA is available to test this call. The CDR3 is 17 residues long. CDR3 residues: CASRRRTTGGALEKLFF.

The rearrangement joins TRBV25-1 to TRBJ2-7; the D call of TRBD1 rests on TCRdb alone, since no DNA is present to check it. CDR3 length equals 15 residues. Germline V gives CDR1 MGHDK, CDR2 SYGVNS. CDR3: CASSAVWDDSYEQYF.

This CDR3 is CASSRSGNYENTGELFF. The chain carries TRBV4-3 and TRBJ2-2; without DNA, the TCRdb call of TRBD2 cannot be checked. Looked up from germline, CDR1 is LGHNA and CDR2 is YSLEER. The CDR3 has 17 amino acids.

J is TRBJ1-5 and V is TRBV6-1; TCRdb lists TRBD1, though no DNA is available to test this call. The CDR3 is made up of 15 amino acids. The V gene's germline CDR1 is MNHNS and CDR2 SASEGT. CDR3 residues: CASSDPGRINQPQHF.

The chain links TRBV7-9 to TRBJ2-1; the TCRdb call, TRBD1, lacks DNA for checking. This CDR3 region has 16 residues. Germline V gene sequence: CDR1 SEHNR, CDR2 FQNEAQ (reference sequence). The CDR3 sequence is CASSPETGKVYNEQFF. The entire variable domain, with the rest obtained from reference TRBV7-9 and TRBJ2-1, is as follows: DTGVSQNPRHKITKRGQNVTFRCDPISEHNRLYWYRQTLGQGPEFLTYFQNEAQLEKSRLLSDRFSAERPKGSFSTLEIQRTEQGDSAMYLCASSPETGKVYNEQFFGPGTRLTVL.

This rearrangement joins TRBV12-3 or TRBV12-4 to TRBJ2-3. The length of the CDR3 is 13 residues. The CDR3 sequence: CASSSTAADTQYF.

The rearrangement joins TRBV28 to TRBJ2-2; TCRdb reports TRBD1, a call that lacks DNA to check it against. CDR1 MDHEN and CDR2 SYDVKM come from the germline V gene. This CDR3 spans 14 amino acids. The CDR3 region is CASSPPTGAGELFF.

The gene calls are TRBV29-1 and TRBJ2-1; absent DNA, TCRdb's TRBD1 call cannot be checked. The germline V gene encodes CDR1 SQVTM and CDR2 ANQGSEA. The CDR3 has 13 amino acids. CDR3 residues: CSVEPEGRTREFF.

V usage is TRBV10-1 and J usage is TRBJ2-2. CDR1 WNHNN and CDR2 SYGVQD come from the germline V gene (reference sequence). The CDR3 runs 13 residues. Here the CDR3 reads CASADMNTGELFF.